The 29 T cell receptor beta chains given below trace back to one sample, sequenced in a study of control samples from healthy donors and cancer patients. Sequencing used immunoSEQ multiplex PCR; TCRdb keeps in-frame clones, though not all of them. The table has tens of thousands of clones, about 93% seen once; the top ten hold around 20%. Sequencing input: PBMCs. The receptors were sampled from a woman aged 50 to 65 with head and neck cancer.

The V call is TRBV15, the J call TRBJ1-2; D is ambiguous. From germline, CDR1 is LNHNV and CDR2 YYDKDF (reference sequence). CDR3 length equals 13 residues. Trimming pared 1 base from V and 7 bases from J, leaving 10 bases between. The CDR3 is CATSRAPRSGYTF. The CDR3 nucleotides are TGTGCCACCAGCAGAGCCCCGAGGTCTGGCTACACCTTC. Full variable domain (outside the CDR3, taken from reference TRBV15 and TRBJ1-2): DAMVIQNPRYQVTQFGKPVTLSCSQTLNHNVMYWYQQKSSQAPKLLFHYYDKDFNNEADTPDNFQSRRPNTSFCFLDIRSPGLGDTAMYLCATSRAPRSGYTFGSGTRLTVV.

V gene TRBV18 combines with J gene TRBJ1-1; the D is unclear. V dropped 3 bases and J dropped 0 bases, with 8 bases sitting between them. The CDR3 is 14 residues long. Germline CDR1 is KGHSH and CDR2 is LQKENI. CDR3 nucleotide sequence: TGTGCCAGCTCACCGAGGCATCTGAACACTGAAGCTTTCTTT. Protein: CASSPRHLNTEAFF.

Here the CDR3 reads CASSSGQGRGNQPQHF. CDR3 DNA sequence: TGTGCCAGTAGCAGCGGACAGGGAAGAGGCAATCAGCCCCAGCATTTT. The V call is TRBV19, the J call TRBJ1-5, with 8 bases lining up with TRBD1. Germline loops: CDR1 LNHDA, CDR2 SQIVND (reference sequence). V trimming: 6 bases; J trimming: 2 bases; junction bases outside the gene matches: 9. The CDR3 has 16 residues.

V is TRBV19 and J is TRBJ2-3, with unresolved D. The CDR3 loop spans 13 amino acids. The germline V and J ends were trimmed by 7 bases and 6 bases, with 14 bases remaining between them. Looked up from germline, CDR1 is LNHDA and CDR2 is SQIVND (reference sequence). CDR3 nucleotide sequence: TGTGCCAGTAAACTCCTGGCCGGGGATACGCAGTATTTT. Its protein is CASKLLAGDTQYF.

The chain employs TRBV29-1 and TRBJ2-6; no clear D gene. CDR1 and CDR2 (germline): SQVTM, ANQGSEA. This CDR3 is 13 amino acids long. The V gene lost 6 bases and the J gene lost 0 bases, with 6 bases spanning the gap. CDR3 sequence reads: CSVFTSGANVLTF. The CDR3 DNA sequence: TGCAGCGTCTTTACCTCTGGGGCCAACGTCCTGACTTTC.

In DNA form, the CDR3 reads TGCGCCAGCAGCTATGAGGGCGCGAACACTGAAGCTTTCTTT. Translating it yields CASSYEGANTEAFF. The chain links TRBV5-1 to TRBJ1-1; D remains ambiguous. The germline V and J ends were trimmed by 3 bases and 1 base, with 10 bases remaining between them. The CDR3 has 14 residues. Germline V gene data show CDR1 as SGHRS and CDR2 as YFSETQ.

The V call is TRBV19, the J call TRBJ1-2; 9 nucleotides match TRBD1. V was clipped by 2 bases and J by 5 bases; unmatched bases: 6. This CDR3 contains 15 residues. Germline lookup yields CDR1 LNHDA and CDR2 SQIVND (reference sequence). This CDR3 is CASSIKPDRGYGYTF. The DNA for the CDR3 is TGTGCCAGTAGTATAAAGCCGGACAGGGGATATGGCTACACCTTC.

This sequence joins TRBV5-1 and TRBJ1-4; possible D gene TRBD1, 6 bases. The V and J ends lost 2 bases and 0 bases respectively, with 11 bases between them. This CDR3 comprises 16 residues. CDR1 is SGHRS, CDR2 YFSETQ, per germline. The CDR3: CASSFDRLATNEKLFF. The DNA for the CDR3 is TGCGCCAGCAGCTTTGACAGGCTGGCAACTAATGAAAAACTGTTTTTT.

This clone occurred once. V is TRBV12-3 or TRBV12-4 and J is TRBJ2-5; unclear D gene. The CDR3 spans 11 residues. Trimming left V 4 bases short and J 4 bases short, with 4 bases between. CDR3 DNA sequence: TGTGCCAGCAGTTCATCAGAGACCCAGTACTTC. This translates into CASSSSETQYF.

DNA for the CDR3: TGTGCCAGCAGCTTATCAACAGCACAAGAGACCCAGTACTTC. Its protein product is CASSLSTAQETQYF. This chain uses TRBV7-2 with TRBJ2-5, with D unclear. The germline V and J ends were trimmed by 2 bases and 2 bases, with 9 bases remaining between them. The germline gives CDR1 SGHTA, CDR2 FQGNSA. The CDR3 has 14 amino acids. Variable domain in full (rest from reference TRBV7-2 and TRBJ2-5): GAGVSQSPSNKVTEKGKDVELRCDPISGHTALYWYRQSLGQGLEFLIYFQGNSAPDKSGLPSDRFSAERTGGSVSTLTIQRTQQEDSAVYLCASSLSTAQETQYFGPGTRLLVL.

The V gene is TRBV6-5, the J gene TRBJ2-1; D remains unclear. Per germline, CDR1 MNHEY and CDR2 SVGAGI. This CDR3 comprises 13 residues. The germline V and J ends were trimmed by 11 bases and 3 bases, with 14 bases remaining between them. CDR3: CASNGPLYNEQFF. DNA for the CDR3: TGTGCCTCGAACGGGCCGCTCTACAATGAGCAGTTCTTC.

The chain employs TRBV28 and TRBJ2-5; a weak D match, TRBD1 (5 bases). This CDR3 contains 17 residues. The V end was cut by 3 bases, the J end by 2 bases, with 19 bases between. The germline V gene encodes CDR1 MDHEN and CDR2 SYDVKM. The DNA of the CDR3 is TGTGCCAGCAGTTTTAGGGCGGTAGGGGTTGGTCAAGAGACCCAGTACTTC. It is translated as CASSFRAVGVGQETQYF. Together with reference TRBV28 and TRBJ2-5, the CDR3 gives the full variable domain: DVKVTQSSRYLVKRTGEKVFLECVQDMDHENMFWYRQDPGLGLRLIYFSYDVKMKEKGDIPEGYSVSREKKERFSLILESASTNQTSMYLCASSFRAVGVGQETQYFGPGTRLLVL.

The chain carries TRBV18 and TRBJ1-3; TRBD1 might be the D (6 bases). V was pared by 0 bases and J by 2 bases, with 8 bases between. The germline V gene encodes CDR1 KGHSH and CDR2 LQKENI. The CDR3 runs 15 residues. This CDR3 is CASSPPGATGNTIYF. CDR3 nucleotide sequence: TGTGCCAGCTCACCACCGGGGGCGACTGGAAACACCATATATTTT.

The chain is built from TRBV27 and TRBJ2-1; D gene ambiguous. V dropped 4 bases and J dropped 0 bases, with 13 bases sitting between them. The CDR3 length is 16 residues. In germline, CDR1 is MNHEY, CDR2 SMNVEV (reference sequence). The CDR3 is CASSSQTPSSYNEQFF. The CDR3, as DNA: TGTGCCAGCAGTTCTCAGACGCCGAGCTCCTACAATGAGCAGTTCTTC.

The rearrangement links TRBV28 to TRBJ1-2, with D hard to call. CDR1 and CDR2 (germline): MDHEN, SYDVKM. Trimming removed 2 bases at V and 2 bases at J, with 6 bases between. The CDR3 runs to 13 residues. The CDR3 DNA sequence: TGTGCCAGCAGTTTAGTCACCAACTATGGCTACACCTTC. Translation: CASSLVTNYGYTF.

CDR3 residues: CSASRGSGYTF. The DNA of the CDR3 is TGCAGTGCTAGTAGGGGGAGTGGCTACACCTTC. The chain uses TRBV20-1 and TRBJ1-2, with D possibly being TRBD1 (6 bases). Trimming took 3 bases from V and 7 from J, leaving 9 bases between them. Germline CDR1 is DFQATT and CDR2 is SNEGSKA (reference sequence). This CDR3 is 11 amino acids long.

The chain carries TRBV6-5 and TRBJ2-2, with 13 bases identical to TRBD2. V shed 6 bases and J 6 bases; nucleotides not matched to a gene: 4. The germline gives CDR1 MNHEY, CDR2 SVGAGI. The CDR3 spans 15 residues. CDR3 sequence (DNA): TGTGCCAGCAGACTAGCGGGAGGGCCCCCCGGGGAGCTGTTTTTT. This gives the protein CASRLAGGPPGELFF.

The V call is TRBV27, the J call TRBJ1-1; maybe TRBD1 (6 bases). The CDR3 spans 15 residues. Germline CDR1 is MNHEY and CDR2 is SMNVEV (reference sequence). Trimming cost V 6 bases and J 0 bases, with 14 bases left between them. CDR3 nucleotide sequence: TGTGCCAGCAGGCTGTTTCAGGGGATGAACACTGAAGCTTTCTTT. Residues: CASRLFQGMNTEAFF.

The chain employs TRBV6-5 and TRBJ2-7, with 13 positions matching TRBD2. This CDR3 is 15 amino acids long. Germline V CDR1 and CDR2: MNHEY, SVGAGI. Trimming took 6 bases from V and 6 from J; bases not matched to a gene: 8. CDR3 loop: CASSAGLAGVGEQYF. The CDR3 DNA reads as TGTGCCAGCAGCGCCGGACTAGCGGGAGTTGGCGAGCAGTACTTC.

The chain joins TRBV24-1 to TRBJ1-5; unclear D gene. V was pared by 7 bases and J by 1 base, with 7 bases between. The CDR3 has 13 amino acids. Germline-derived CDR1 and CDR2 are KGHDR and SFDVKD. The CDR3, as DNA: TGTGCCACCAGCCGAGGGAGCAATCAGCCCCAGCATTTT. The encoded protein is CATSRGSNQPQHF.

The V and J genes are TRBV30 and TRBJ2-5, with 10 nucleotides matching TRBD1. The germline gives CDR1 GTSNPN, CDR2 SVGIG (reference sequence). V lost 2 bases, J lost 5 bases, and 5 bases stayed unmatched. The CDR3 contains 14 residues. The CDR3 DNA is TGTGCCTGGAGTCAGGACAGGGGGAGGGAGACCCAGTACTTC. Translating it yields CAWSQDRGRETQYF.

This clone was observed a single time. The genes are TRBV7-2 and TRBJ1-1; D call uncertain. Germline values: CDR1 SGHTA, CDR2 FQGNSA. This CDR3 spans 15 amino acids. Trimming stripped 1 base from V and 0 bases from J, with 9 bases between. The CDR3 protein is CASSLVGGMNTEAFF. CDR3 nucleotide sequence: TGTGCCAGCAGCTTAGTAGGCGGAATGAACACTGAAGCTTTCTTT.

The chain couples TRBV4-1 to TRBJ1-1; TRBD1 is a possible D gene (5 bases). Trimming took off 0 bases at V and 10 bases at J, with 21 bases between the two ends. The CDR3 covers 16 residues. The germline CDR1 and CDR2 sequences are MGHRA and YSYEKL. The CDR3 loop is CASSQEVVRQGLRAFF. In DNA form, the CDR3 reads TGCGCCAGCAGCCAAGAGGTCGTTCGGCAGGGTCTGAGAGCTTTCTTT.

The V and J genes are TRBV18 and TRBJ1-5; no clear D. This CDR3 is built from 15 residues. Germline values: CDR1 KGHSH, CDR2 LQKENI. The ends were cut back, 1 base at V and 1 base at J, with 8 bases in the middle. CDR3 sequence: CASSPLSDSNQPQHF. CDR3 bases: TGTGCCAGCTCACCACTCTCGGACAGCAATCAGCCCCAGCATTTT.

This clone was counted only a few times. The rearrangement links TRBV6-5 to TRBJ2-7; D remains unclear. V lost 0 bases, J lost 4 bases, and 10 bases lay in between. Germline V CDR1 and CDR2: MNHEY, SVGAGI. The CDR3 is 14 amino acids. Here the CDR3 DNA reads TGTGCCAGCAGTTACTCAAGAGGCGATTACGAGCAGTACTTC. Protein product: CASSYSRGDYEQYF.

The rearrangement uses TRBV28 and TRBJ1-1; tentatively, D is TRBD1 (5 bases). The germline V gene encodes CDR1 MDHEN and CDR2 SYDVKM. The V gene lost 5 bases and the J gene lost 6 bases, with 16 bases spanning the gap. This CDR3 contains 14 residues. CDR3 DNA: TGTGCCAGCAGTCCCGCGGAAGACAGAGCTGAAGCTTTCTTT. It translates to CASSPAEDRAEAFF.

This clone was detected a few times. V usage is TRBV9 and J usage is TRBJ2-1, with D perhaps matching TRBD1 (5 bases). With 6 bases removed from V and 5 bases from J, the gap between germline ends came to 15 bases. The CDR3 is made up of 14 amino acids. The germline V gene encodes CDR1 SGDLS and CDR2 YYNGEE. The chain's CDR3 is CASTRDSRNNEQFF. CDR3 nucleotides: TGTGCCAGCACCCGCGACAGCCGAAACAATGAGCAGTTCTTC.

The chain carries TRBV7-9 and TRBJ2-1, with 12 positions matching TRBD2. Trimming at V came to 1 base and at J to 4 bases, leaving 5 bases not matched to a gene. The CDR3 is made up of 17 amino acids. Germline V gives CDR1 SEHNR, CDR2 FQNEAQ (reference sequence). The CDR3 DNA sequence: TGTGCCAGCAGCTTAGTAGGACTAGCGGGAATTTACAATGAGCAGTTCTTC. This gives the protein CASSLVGLAGIYNEQFF. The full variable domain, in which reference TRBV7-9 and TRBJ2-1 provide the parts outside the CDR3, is DTGVSQNPRHKITKRGQNVTFRCDPISEHNRLYWYRQTLGQGPEFLTYFQNEAQLEKSRLLSDRFSAERPKGSFSTLEIQRTEQGDSAMYLCASSLVGLAGIYNEQFFGPGTRLTVL.

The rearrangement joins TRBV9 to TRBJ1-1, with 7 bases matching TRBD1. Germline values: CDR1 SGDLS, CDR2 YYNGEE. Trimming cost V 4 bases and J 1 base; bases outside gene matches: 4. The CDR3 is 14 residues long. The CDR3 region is CASSSRTGNTEAFF. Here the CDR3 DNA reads TGTGCCAGCAGCTCCCGGACAGGGAACACTGAAGCTTTCTTT. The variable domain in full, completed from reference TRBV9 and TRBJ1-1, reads DSGVTQTPKHLITATGQRVTLRCSPRSGDLSVYWYQQSLDQGLQFLIQYYNGEERAKGNILERFSAQQFPDLHSELNLSSLELGDSALYFCASSSRTGNTEAFFGQGTRLTVV.